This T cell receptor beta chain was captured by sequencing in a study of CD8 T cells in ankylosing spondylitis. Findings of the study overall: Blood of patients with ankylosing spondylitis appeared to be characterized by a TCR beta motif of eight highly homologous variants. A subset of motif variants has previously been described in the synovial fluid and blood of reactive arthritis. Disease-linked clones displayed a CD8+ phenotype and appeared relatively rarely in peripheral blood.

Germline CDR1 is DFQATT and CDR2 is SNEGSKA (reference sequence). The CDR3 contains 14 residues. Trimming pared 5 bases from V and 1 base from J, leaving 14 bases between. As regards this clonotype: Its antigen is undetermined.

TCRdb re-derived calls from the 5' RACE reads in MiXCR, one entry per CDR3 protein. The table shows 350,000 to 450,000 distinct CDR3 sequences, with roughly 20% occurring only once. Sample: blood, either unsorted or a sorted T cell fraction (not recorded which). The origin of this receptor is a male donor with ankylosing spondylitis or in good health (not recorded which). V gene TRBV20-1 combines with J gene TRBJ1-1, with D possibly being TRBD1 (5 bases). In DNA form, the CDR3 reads TGCAGTGCTCCCCCAGGGACCGAGAACACTGAAGCTTTCTTT. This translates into CSAPPGTENTEAFF.